These T cell receptor beta chains were read from a single sample in a study of siplizumab effects on memory and regulatory T cells. Profiled with immunoSEQ multiplex PCR; TCRdb holds only in-frame clones, not every one. In the table there are 85,000 to 120,000 clones, roughly nine tenths of which are singletons. The sequenced material came from CD4+ T cells sorted from blood. These receptors were obtained from a human donor in good health. CDR3s include the opening cysteine and the closing phenylalanine or tryptophan. Fields, in order: CDR3 protein, CDR3 DNA, D gene, V gene, J gene, clone size. A D gene is named only where the DNA matches it firmly. Size values are once, few and many counts, or a class for expanded clones, and some rows have none.

CDR3: CASSAAAPSYEQYF
DNA: TGTGCCAGCAGCGCGGCTGCACCTTCCTACGAGCAGTACTTC
D: .
V: TRBV9
J: TRBJ2-7
size: few

CDR3: CASSSLYEQYF
DNA: TGTGCCAGCAGCAGCCTTTACGAGCAGTACTTC
D: .
V: TRBV6-6
J: TRBJ2-7
size: .

CDR3: CASSFASVTYEQYF
DNA: TGTGCCAGCAGTTTTGCTAGCGTAACCTACGAGCAGTACTTC
D: .
V: TRBV28
J: TRBJ2-7
size: .

CDR3: CASSESGRRYTGELFF
DNA: TGTGCCAGCAGCGAGAGCGGGAGGAGGTACACCGGGGAGCTGTTTTTT
D: TRBD2
V: TRBV9
J: TRBJ2-2
size: .

CDR3: CAWSAGGGANVLTF
DNA: TGTGCCTGGAGCGCTGGAGGAGGGGCCAACGTCCTGACTTTC
D: .
V: TRBV30
J: TRBJ2-6
size: .

CDR3: CASSATGANEKLFF
DNA: TGTGCCAGCAGCGCCACAGGGGCTAATGAAAAACTGTTTTTT
D: TRBD1
V: TRBV9
J: TRBJ1-4
size: .

CDR3: CASSTTVNTEAFF
DNA: TGTGCCAGCAGCACTACAGTTAACACTGAAGCTTTCTTT
D: .
V: TRBV11-3
J: TRBJ1-1
size: .

CDR3: CASRTQGGTVGYTF
DNA: TGTGCCAGCAGAACCCAAGGGGGTACGGTTGGCTACACCTTC
D: .
V: TRBV28
J: TRBJ1-2
size: .

CDR3: CASSYSTDNREQYF
DNA: TGTGCCAGCAGTTACTCGACGGACAATCGGGAGCAGTACTTC
D: .
V: TRBV6-5
J: TRBJ2-7
size: once

CDR3: CASSTPAGGPQEQYF
DNA: TGTGCCAGCAGCACCCCAGCGGGAGGGCCGCAGGAGCAGTACTTC
D: TRBD2
V: TRBV6-5
J: TRBJ2-7
size: .

CDR3: CASSGWGRGGSNEQFF
DNA: TGTGCCAGCAGCGGATGGGGCAGAGGGGGTTCGAATGAGCAGTTCTTC
D: .
V: TRBV5-4
J: TRBJ2-1
size: .

CDR3: CASSLNYRGETQYF
DNA: TGTGCCAGCAGTTTAAACTACCGAGGGGAGACCCAGTACTTC
D: .
V: TRBV27
J: TRBJ2-5
size: once

CDR3: CASSPGQGFGGANVLTF
DNA: TGCGCCAGCAGCCCCGGACAGGGGTTCGGTGGGGCCAACGTCCTGACTTTC
D: TRBD1
V: TRBV4-1
J: TRBJ2-6
size: .

CDR3: CASSFKHGETQYF
DNA: TGTGCCAGCAGCTTCAAACACGGGGAGACCCAGTACTTC
D: .
V: TRBV7-3
J: TRBJ2-5
size: .

CDR3: CASSPDGRRYSNQPQHF
DNA: TGTGCCAGCAGCCCTGATGGACGACGGTATAGCAATCAGCCCCAGCATTTT
D: .
V: TRBV7-9
J: TRBJ1-5
size: .

CDR3: CASSLDRGNEQFF
DNA: TGTGCCAGCAGCTTAGATCGGGGGAATGAGCAGTTCTTC
D: .
V: TRBV11-2
J: TRBJ2-1
size: .

CDR3: CAVVGGAATTNQPQHF
DNA: TGTGCGGTGGTGGGGGGGGCTGCTACCACCAATCAGCCCCAGCATTTT
D: .
V: TRBV30
J: TRBJ1-5
size: .

CDR3: CASSTPQSSGANVLTF
DNA: TGCGCCAGCAGCACCCCACAGAGCTCTGGGGCCAACGTCCTGACTTTC
D: .
V: TRBV5-1
J: TRBJ2-6
size: .

CDR3: CASSLTLPAGFHEQFF
DNA: TGTGCCAGCAGCCTAACGCTCCCAGCTGGGTTCCATGAGCAGTTCTTC
D: .
V: TRBV14
J: TRBJ2-1
size: once

CDR3: CASSYDSRDTQYF
DNA: TGTGCCAGCAGTTACGATTCGAGGGATACGCAGTATTTT
D: .
V: TRBV6-5
J: TRBJ2-3
size: few

CDR3: CASSLPWTGGFINTEAFF
DNA: TGTGCCAGCAGCCTACCGTGGACAGGGGGTTTCATAAACACTGAAGCTTTCTTT
D: TRBD1
V: TRBV7-3
J: TRBJ1-1
size: .

CDR3: CASSLRTSFVETQYF
DNA: TGTGCCAGCAGCTTAAGGACTAGTTTTGTGGAGACCCAGTACTTC
D: TRBD2
V: TRBV7-6
J: TRBJ2-5
size: once

CDR3: CASRGDRVGGTEAFF
DNA: TGTGCCAGCAGGGGGGACAGGGTTGGCGGCACTGAAGCTTTCTTT
D: TRBD1
V: TRBV2
J: TRBJ1-1
size: .

CDR3: CASSPIPTSGGETQYF
DNA: TGTGCCAGCAGCCCTATACCCACTAGCGGGGGAGAGACCCAGTACTTC
D: TRBD2
V: TRBV7-3
J: TRBJ2-5
size: .

CDR3: CASSPTSGNNYGYTF
DNA: TGTGCCAGCTCACCTACCTCAGGAAATAACTATGGCTACACCTTC
D: .
V: TRBV18
J: TRBJ1-2
size: .

CDR3: CASSFMDTGELFF
DNA: TGTGCCAGCAGCTTTATGGACACCGGGGAGCTGTTTTTT
D: .
V: TRBV7-8
J: TRBJ2-2
size: .

CDR3: CASSLAGTDTQYF
DNA: TGTGCCAGCAGCTTGGCGGGCACAGATACGCAGTATTTT
D: .
V: TRBV5-4
J: TRBJ2-3
size: .

CDR3: CASSLWATSYNEQFF
DNA: TGTGCCAGCAGCCTGTGGGCAACTTCCTACAATGAGCAGTTCTTC
D: .
V: TRBV11-2
J: TRBJ2-1
size: once

CDR3: CASQVLDEQYF
DNA: TGTGCCAGCCAAGTTCTTGACGAGCAGTACTTC
D: .
V: TRBV6-5
J: TRBJ2-7
size: .

CDR3: CAKTGPFSGELFF
DNA: TGTGCCAAGACAGGCCCCTTTTCCGGGGAGCTGTTTTTT
D: .
V: TRBV30
J: TRBJ2-2
size: .

CDR3: CASSFSGLYNEQFF
DNA: TGTGCCAGCAGCTTCTCGGGACTTTACAATGAGCAGTTCTTC
D: .
V: TRBV11-3
J: TRBJ2-1
size: .

CDR3: CASSVPGTSGTNEQFF
DNA: TGTGCCAGCAGCGTACCCGGGACTAGCGGGACGAATGAGCAGTTCTTC
D: TRBD2
V: TRBV9
J: TRBJ2-1
size: .

CDR3: CASSHKEGAADTQYF
DNA: TGTGCCAGCAGCCATAAAGAGGGGGCGGCAGATACGCAGTATTTT
D: TRBD1
V: TRBV11-1
J: TRBJ2-3
size: .

CDR3: CASSPRFGDPDTQYF
DNA: TGTGCCAGCTCACCGCGCTTCGGGGATCCAGATACGCAGTATTTT
D: .
V: TRBV18
J: TRBJ2-3
size: .

CDR3: CASSPAQGGLSGANVLTF
DNA: TGTGCCAGCTCACCTGCCCAGGGGGGACTAAGTGGGGCCAACGTCCTGACTTTC
D: .
V: TRBV18
J: TRBJ2-6
size: .

CDR3: CASSHGQGLSGNTIYF
DNA: TGTGCCAGCAGCCACGGACAGGGCTTAAGTGGAAACACCATATATTTT
D: TRBD1
V: TRBV5-4
J: TRBJ1-3
size: .

CDR3: CASSPGSSRGNEKLFF
DNA: TGTGCCAGCAGCCCCGGGTCCTCGAGGGGAAATGAAAAACTGTTTTTT
D: .
V: TRBV7-2
J: TRBJ1-4
size: .

CDR3: CASSTSMGNTGELFF
DNA: TGTGCCAGCAGTACTAGTATGGGGAACACCGGGGAGCTGTTTTTT
D: .
V: TRBV6-5
J: TRBJ2-2
size: .

CDR3: CASSKTSGTSDTQYF
DNA: TGCGCCAGCAGCAAGACTAGCGGAACATCGGATACGCAGTATTTT
D: TRBD2
V: TRBV5-1
J: TRBJ2-3
size: .

CDR3: CSASDRQEGAFF
DNA: TGCAGCGCCTCGGACAGGCAGGAGGGAGCTTTCTTT
D: TRBD1
V: TRBV29-1
J: TRBJ1-1
size: .

CDR3: CASSLNALLVGELFF
DNA: TGTGCCAGCAGCCTCAACGCGCTTTTGGTCGGGGAGCTGTTTTTT
D: .
V: TRBV7-9
J: TRBJ2-2
size: .

CDR3: CATGALVAFF
DNA: TGTGCCACGGGGGCCCTCGTAGCCTTCTTT
D: .
V: TRBV28
J: TRBJ1-1
size: .

CDR3: CAWSHREVGNYGYTF
DNA: TGTGCCTGGTCCCACAGGGAGGTCGGTAACTATGGCTACACCTTC
D: .
V: TRBV30
J: TRBJ1-2
size: .

CDR3: CASSVSPAGEQFF
DNA: TGTGCCAGCAGCGTATCTCCGGCTGGAGAGCAGTTCTTC
D: .
V: TRBV9
J: TRBJ2-1
size: .

CDR3: CASSPQGVRDSSGYTF
DNA: TGTGCCAGCAGCCCACAAGGGGTCCGGGACAGCTCCGGCTACACCTTC
D: TRBD1
V: TRBV4-2
J: TRBJ1-2
size: .

CDR3: CATGRGVNSPLHF
DNA: TGTGCCACCGGAAGGGGCGTAAATTCACCCCTCCACTTT
D: .
V: TRBV15
J: TRBJ1-6
size: .